Presented here are 5 T cell receptor beta chains from one specimen sequenced in a study of blood T cell repertoires in COVID-19. Libraries were prepared by immunoSEQ multiplex PCR; TCRdb keeps only in-frame clonotypes and omits some of them. Here the sample spans around 250,000 clones, about 88% being singletons. The sample taken for sequencing was PBMCs or T cells enriched from blood (not recorded which). The source of these receptors is a woman between 50 and 59 years old who had recovered from COVID-19.

This sequence joins TRBV9 and TRBJ2-7, with TRBD1 identical over 7 bases. CDR3 size: 15 residues. The J segment lost 3 bases and the V segment lost 2 bases, leaving 8 bases of the junction unmatched. Germline V CDR1 and CDR2: SGDLS, YYNGEE. CDR3 region: CASSVRGGDSYEQYF. In DNA form, the CDR3 reads TGTGCCAGCAGCGTTAGAGGGGGCGATAGCTACGAGCAGTACTTC.

This chain connects TRBV7-2 to TRBJ2-7, with D unclear. Germline CDR1 SGHTA, CDR2 FQGNSA. This CDR3 has 15 amino acids. Between the trimmed V and J ends, which lost 1 base and 2 bases, there was a span of 12 bases. In DNA form, the CDR3 reads TGTGCCAGCAGCTTAGGCGCGTTGGCGGCCTACGAGCAGTACTTC. Translation gives CASSLGALAAYEQYF.

To note about this clone: Mismatch with germline at one junction end may stem from a read error. The rearrangement uses TRBV7-7 and TRBJ2-5, with TRBD2 matching 10 bases. This CDR3 region has 15 residues. CDR1 and CDR2 (germline): SSHAT, FNYEAQ (reference sequence). The CDR3 loop reads CASSPGTSEVETQYF. Written as DNA, the CDR3 is TGTGCTAGCAGCCCAGGGACTAGCGAGGTAGAGACCCAGTACTTC.

On this clone itself: Different DNA sequences within this sample yield the same CDR3. The rearrangement links TRBV5-1 to TRBJ2-7; 9 bases map to TRBD2. The CDR3 is 14 residues long. Unmatched junction bases numbered 2, after V lost 2 bases and J lost 2 bases. The V gene's germline CDR1 is SGHRS and CDR2 YFSETQ. CDR3 protein: CASSLSGGTYEQYF. CDR3 coding DNA: TGCGCCAGCAGCTTAAGCGGGGGGACCTACGAGCAGTACTTC.

The chain joins TRBV27 to TRBJ2-1; 7 bases are shared with TRBD1. In germline, CDR1 is MNHEY, CDR2 SMNVEV (reference sequence). This CDR3 has 16 residues. V lost 3 bases, J lost 0 bases, and 5 bases stayed unmatched. The CDR3 DNA is TGTGCCAGCAGTTTTCCACAGGGGCACTCCTACAATGAGCAGTTCTTC. This encodes CASSFPQGHSYNEQFF.